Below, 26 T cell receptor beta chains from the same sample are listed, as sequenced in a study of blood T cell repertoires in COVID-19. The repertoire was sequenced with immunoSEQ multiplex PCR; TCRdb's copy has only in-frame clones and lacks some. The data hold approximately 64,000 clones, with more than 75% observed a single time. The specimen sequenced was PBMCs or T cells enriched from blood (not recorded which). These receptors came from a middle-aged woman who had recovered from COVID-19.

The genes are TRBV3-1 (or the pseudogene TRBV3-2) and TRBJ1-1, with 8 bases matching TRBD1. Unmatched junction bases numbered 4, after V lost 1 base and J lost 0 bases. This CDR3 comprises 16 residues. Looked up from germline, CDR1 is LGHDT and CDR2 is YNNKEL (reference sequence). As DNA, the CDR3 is TGTGCCAGCAGCCAAGGAGACAGGGGTATGAACACTGAAGCTTTCTTT. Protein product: CASSQGDRGMNTEAFF.

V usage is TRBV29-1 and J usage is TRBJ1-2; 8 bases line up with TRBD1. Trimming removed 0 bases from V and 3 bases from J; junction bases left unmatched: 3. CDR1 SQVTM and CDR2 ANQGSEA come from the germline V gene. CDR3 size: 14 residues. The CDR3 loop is CSVEDEDRDYGYTF. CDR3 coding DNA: TGCAGCGTTGAAGATGAGGACAGGGACTATGGCTACACCTTC.

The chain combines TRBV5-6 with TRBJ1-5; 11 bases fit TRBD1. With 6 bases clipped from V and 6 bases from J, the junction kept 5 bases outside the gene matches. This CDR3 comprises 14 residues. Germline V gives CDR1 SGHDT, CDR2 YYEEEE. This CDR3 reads CASTRTGGGQPQHF. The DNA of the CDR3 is TGTGCCAGCACCCGGACAGGGGGCGGTCAGCCCCAGCATTTT.

This CDR3 reads CASSQAGGTGLGSYYGYTF. CDR3 DNA sequence: TGCGCCAGCAGCCAAGCCGGTGGGACAGGGTTAGGTTCCTACTATGGCTACACCTTC. The chain has TRBV4-1 and TRBJ1-2; 9 bases are shared with TRBD1. Germline V gene data show CDR1 as MGHRA and CDR2 as YSYEKL. CDR3 length equals 19 residues. With V trimmed by 1 base and J by 3 bases, 15 bases remained unmatched.

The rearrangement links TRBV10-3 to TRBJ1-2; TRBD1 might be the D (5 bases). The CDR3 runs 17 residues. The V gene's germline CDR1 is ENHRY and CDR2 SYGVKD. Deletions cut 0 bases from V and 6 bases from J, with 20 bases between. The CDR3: CAISESTLGLPTNGYTF. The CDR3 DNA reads TGTGCCATCAGTGAGTCGACTCTGGGACTTCCAACAAATGGCTACACCTTC.

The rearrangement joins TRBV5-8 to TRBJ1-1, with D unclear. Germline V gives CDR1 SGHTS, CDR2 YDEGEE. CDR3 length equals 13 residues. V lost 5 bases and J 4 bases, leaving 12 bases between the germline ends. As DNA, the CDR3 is TGTGCCAGCAGGTACGTAGGAGTCACTGAAGCTTTCTTT. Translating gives CASRYVGVTEAFF. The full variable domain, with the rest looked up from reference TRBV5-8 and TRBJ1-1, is EAGVTQSPTHLIKTRGQQATLRCSPISGHTSVYWYQQALGLGLQFLLWYDEGEERNRGNFPPRFSGRQFPNYSSELNVNALELEDSALYLCASRYVGVTEAFFGQGTRLTVV.

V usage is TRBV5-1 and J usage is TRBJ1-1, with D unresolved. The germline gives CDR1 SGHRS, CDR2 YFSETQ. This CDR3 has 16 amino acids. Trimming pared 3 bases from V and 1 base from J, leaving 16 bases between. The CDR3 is CASSSSQHRENTEAFF. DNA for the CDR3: TGCGCCAGCAGCTCTTCACAACACCGGGAGAACACTGAAGCTTTCTTT.

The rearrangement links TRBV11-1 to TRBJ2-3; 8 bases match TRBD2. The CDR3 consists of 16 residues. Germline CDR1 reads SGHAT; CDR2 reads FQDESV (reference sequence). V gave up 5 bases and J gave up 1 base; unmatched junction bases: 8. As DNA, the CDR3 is TGTGCCAGCAGCCCGGGGGGGGTACCCGGCACAGATACGCAGTATTTT. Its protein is CASSPGGVPGTDTQYF.

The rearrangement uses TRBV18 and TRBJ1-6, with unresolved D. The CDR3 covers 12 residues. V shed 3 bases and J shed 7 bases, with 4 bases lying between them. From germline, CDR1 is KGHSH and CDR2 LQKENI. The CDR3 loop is CASSPGNSPLHF. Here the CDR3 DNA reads TGTGCCAGCTCACCCGGGAATTCACCCCTCCACTTT.

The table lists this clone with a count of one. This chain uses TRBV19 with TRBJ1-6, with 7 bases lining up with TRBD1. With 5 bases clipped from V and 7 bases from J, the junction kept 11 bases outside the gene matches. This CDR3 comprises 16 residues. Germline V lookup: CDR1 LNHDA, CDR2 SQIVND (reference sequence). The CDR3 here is CASSQPTGSGNSPLHF. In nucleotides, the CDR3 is TGTGCCAGTAGTCAGCCGACAGGGTCCGGCAATTCACCCCTCCACTTT.

The CDR3 loop reads CASSGTDTYNEQFF. In DNA, the CDR3 is TGTGCCAGCAGCGGGACAGATACCTACAATGAGCAGTTCTTC. This chain connects TRBV9 to TRBJ2-1; D is possibly TRBD1 (6 bases). Germline V lookup: CDR1 SGDLS, CDR2 YYNGEE. The CDR3 spans 14 residues. V was cut by 3 bases and J by 2 bases, with 9 bases left in between.

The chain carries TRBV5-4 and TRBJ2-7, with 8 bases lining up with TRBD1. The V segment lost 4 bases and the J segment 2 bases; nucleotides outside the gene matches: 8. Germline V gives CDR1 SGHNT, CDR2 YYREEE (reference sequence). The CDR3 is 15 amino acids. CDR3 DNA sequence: TGTGCCAGCAGCCCCCGGGACAGGCCTACCTACGAGCAGTACTTC. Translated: CASSPRDRPTYEQYF.

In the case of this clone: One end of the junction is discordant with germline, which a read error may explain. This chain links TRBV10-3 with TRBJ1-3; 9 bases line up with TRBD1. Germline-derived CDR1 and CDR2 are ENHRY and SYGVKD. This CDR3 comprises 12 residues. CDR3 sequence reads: CAISDNNRDRAF. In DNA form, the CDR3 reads TGTGCCATCAGTGACAACAACCGGGACAGGGCTTTT.

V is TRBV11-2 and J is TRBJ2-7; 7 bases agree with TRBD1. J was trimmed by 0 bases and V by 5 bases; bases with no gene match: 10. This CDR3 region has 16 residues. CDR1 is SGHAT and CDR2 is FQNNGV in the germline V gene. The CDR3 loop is CASSRRMTGPSYEQYF. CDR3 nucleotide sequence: TGTGCCAGCAGCCGCCGGATGACAGGGCCCTCCTACGAGCAGTACTTC. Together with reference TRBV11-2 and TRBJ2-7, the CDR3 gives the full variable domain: EAGVAQSPRYKIIEKRQSVAFWCNPISGHATLYWYQQILGQGPKLLIQFQNNGVVDDSQLPKDRFSAERLKGVDSTLKIQPAKLEDSAVYLCASSRRMTGPSYEQYFGPGTRLTVT.

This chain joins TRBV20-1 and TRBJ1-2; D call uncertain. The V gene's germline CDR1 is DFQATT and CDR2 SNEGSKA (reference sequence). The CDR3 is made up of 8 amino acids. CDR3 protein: CSGGGYTF. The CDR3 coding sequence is TGCAGCGGAGGAGGCTACACCTTC.

Here the CDR3 reads CATSETDRRGGQPQHF. CDR3 bases: TGTGCCACCAGTGAGACGGACAGGCGCGGAGGTCAGCCCCAGCATTTT. V usage is TRBV24-1 and J usage is TRBJ1-5, with TRBD1 matching over 7 bases. Germline loops: CDR1 KGHDR, CDR2 SFDVKD. With V trimmed by 4 bases and J by 6 bases, 11 bases remained unmatched. The CDR3 is made up of 16 amino acids.

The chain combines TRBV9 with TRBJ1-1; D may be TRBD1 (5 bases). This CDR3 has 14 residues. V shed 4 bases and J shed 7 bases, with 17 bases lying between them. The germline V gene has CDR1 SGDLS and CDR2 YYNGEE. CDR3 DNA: TGTGCCAGCAGCTCAGCTAACACGGGGGGTGAAGCTTTCTTT. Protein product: CASSSANTGGEAFF.

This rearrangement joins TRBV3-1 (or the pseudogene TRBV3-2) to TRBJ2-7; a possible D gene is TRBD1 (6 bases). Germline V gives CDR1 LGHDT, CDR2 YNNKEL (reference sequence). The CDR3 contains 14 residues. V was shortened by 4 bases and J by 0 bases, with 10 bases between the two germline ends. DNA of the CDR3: TGTGCCAGCAGCCGGGGGACAAGCTCCTACGAGCAGTACTTC. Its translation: CASSRGTSSYEQYF.

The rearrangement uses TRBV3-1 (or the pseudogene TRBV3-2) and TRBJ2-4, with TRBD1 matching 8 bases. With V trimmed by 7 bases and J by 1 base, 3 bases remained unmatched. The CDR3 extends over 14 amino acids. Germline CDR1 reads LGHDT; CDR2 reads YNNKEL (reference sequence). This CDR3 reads CASTTGGAKNIQYF. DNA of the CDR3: TGTGCCAGCACCACAGGGGGGGCCAAAAACATTCAGTACTTC.

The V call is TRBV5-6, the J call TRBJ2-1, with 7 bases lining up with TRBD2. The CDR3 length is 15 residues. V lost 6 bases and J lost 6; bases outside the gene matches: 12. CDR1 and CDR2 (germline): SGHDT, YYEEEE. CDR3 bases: TGTGCCAGCATCCTGTGGGCTAGCGGCTCCAATGAGCAGTTCTTC. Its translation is CASILWASGSNEQFF.

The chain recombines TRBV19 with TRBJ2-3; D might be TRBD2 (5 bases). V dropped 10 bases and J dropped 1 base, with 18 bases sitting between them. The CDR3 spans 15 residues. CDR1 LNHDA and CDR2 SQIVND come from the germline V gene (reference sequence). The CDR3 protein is CATVPSGLRTDTQYF. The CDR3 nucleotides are TGTGCCACCGTTCCTTCGGGGTTACGCACAGATACGCAGTATTTT.

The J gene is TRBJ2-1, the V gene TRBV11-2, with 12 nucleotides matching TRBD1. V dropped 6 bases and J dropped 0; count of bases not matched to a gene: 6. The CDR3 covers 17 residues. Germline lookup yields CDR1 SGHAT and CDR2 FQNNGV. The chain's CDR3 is CASRRDRGRSSYNEQFF. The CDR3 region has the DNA TGTGCCAGCAGACGGGACAGGGGGCGAAGCTCCTACAATGAGCAGTTCTTC.

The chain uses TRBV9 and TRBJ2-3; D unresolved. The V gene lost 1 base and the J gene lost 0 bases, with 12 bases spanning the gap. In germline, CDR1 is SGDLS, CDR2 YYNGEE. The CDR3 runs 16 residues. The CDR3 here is CASSVYSRASTDTQYF. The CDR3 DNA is TGTGCCAGCAGCGTATACAGCCGTGCTAGCACAGATACGCAGTATTTT.

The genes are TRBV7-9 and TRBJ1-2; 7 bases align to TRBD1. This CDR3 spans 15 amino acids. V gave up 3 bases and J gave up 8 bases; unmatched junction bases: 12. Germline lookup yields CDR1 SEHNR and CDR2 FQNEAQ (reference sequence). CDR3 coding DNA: TGTGCCAGCAGCTTGTCCCAAGAGGGGGCTTGGGGCTACACCTTC. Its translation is CASSLSQEGAWGYTF.

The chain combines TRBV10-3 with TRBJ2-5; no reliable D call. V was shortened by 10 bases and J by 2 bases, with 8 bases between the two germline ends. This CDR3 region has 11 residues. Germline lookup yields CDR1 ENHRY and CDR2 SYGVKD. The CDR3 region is CASGKQETQYF. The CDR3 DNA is TGTGCCAGCGGCAAACAAGAGACCCAGTACTTC.

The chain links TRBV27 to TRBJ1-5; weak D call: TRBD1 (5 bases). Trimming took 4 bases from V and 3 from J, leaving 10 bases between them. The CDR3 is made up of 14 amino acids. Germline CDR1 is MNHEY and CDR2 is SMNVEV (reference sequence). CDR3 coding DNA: TGTGCCAGCAGTTCCCAGGGATTCAATCAGCCCCAGCATTTT. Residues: CASSSQGFNQPQHF.